What follows is one T cell receptor (beta chain) and its context. One end of the junction varies from germline; a read error may be responsible. The data were obtained in a study of CD8 T cells in Susac syndrome. Overall study context: Active disease was present in more than 5 of the sequenced Susac syndrome patients, whereas fewer than ten of them were in remission.

Random hexamers were used to reverse transcribe an amount of about 0.45 to 1 ug RNA. Amplification of TCR beta CDR3 by immunoSEQ multiplex PCR spanned 54 Vbeta and 13 Jbeta. TCRdb fed the immunoSEQ multiplex PCR reads into MiXCR, producing one record per CDR3 protein. The repertoire holds some 250,000 distinct CDR3 sequences, with almost 97% as singletons. The germline V gene has CDR1 SGHDN and CDR2 FVKESK. This CDR3 spans 12 amino acids. The authors sequenced TCR beta from blood CD8+ and CD4+ T cells. This chain links TRBV14 with TRBJ2-3, with a possible D match to TRBD1 (5 bases). The TCR originated in a human donor with Susac syndrome. The sequencing input was CD4+ T cells from PBMCs. The CDR3 sequence is CASSQARGKQYF. CDR3 nucleotide sequence: TGTGCCAGCAGTCAAGCTAGGGGCAAGCAGTATTTT. Full variable domain (outside the CDR3, taken from reference TRBV14 and TRBJ2-3): EAGVTQFPSHSVIEKGQTVTLRCDPISGHDNLYWYRRVMGKEIKFLLHFVKESKQDESGMPNNRFLAERTGGTYSTLKVQPAELEDSGVYFCASSQARGKQYFGPGTRLTVL.